This T cell receptor beta chain was documented in a study of blood T cells in healthy people across ages. General study points: Naive T cell percentage strongly correlated with TCR beta diversity.

The count of this clonotype is one. Its cognate antigen is unknown. One end of the junction fails to match germline, which may point to a read error. A second PCR, run for roughly 7 to 11 cycles, used a sample-barcoded 5' primer plus a J-beta primer mix. The template-switch adaptor was a 5' adaptor with 12 random nucleotides. It tagged each cDNA molecule. TCRdb re-analysed the 5' RACE reads in MiXCR, keeping a single row per CDR3 protein. The top ten clones hold around 13% of a sample with 1 million to 1.2 million distinct CDR3 sequences, 35% to 40% of them seen once. From germline, CDR1 is SQVTM and CDR2 ANQGSEA. The CDR3 has 13 residues. The total RNA that was extracted per sample amounted to at least 5 micrograms.

This chain links TRBV29-1 with TRBJ2-5; tentative D call: TRBD2 (5 bases). The sequence derives from a man between 18 and 29 years old in good health. The specimen sequenced was blood. Written as DNA, the CDR3 is TGCTGCGTCACCCCGGACCGGGGAGAGACCCAGTACTTC. Its protein product is CCVTPDRGETQYF.